This T cell receptor (beta chain) was sequenced in a study of T cell responses to AZD1222 COVID-19 vaccine. The CDR3 length is 13 residues. Germline V CDR1 and CDR2: SGDLS, YYNGEE. V lost 2 bases and J lost 3; bases outside the gene matches: 1. Only in-frame clones appear in the TCRdb table, and some are missing; sequencing was by immunoSEQ multiplex PCR. The sample contains more than 150,000 clones, over 80% of which appear only once. This TCR came from an adult in good health. The genes are TRBV9 and TRBJ1-2, with 7 positions matching TRBD1. Source: peripheral blood, taken on day 0 of AZD1222 vaccination. CDR3 sequence reads: CASSVQGDYGYTF. The CDR3 nucleotides are TGTGCCAGCAGCGTCCAGGGGGACTATGGCTACACCTTC.